Below, 28 T cell receptor beta chains from the same sample are listed, as sequenced in a study of OX40 agonist ivuxolimab in advanced cancers. The method was immunoSEQ multiplex PCR; TCRdb's version includes in-frame clones alone and lacks a portion of them. The table has tens of thousands of clones, around 87% seen once. This specimen consisted of CD4+ or CD8+ T cells sorted from blood, obtained in a trial of the OX40 agonist ivuxolimab. All receptors derive from an adult with an advanced solid tumor such as melanoma, head and neck, liver or kidney cancer.

The chain joins TRBV28 to TRBJ2-6, with D unresolved. The CDR3 is made up of 16 amino acids. Looked up from germline, CDR1 is MDHEN and CDR2 is SYDVKM. The V end was cut by 6 bases, the J end by 2 bases, with 14 bases between. The CDR3 sequence is CASRLDGPPGANVLTF. The CDR3 region has the DNA TGTGCCAGCAGGCTAGACGGTCCCCCTGGGGCCAACGTCCTGACTTTC.

The genes are TRBV28 and TRBJ1-4; 10 positions match TRBD1. This CDR3 is 15 amino acids long. J was trimmed by 2 bases and V by 6 bases; bases with no gene match: 3. Germline V gene sequence: CDR1 MDHEN, CDR2 SYDVKM. The CDR3: CASRRQGATNEKLFF. For the CDR3, the DNA is TGTGCCAGCAGACGACAGGGGGCCACTAATGAAAAACTGTTTTTT.

This chain links TRBV27 with TRBJ1-1; D gene ambiguous. Trimming took off 5 bases at V and 5 bases at J, with 12 bases between the two ends. Germline loops: CDR1 MNHEY, CDR2 SMNVEV (reference sequence). This CDR3 has 13 residues. The DNA of the CDR3 is TGTGCCAGCAGTACTCCCGGGAAAACTGAAGCTTTCTTT. Protein product: CASSTPGKTEAFF.

The chain joins TRBV9 to TRBJ2-2, with 8 bases lining up with TRBD2. The CDR3 is 14 residues long. V gave up 4 bases and J gave up 8 bases; unmatched junction bases: 7. Germline values: CDR1 SGDLS, CDR2 YYNGEE. The CDR3 DNA reads TGTGCCAGCAGCACTAGCGGCTCCTTTGGGGAGCTGTTTTTT. It translates to CASSTSGSFGELFF.

This sequence joins TRBV7-2 and TRBJ2-5; D is undetermined. CDR3 length equals 15 residues. V lost 5 bases and J 7 bases, leaving 20 bases between the germline ends. CDR1 and CDR2 from the germline V gene are SGHTA and FQGNSA. In DNA form, the CDR3 reads TGTGCCAGCAGCGAAACATTGGGCGCGAGGAGGACCCAGTACTTC. Amino acid sequence: CASSETLGARRTQYF.

The chain links TRBV5-8 to TRBJ1-1; D gene uncertain. The germline V and J ends were trimmed by 6 bases and 5 bases, with 20 bases remaining between them. The CDR3 runs to 15 residues. Germline-derived CDR1 and CDR2 are SGHTS and YDEGEE. The CDR3 DNA reads TGTGCCAGCACCCTAGGGTATCGGGGTGGAACTGAAGCTTTCTTT. This gives the protein CASTLGYRGGTEAFF.

The CDR3 here is CASRAYRTRLSGQFF. The CDR3 DNA reads as TGTGCCAGCAGAGCCTATCGGACTAGACTTAGCGGGCAGTTCTTC. This rearrangement joins TRBV27 to TRBJ2-1; 7 bases align to TRBD2. This CDR3 has 15 amino acids. The germline V gene encodes CDR1 MNHEY and CDR2 SMNVEV (reference sequence). Trimming at V came to 6 bases and at J to 12 bases, leaving 17 bases not matched to a gene.

CDR3 protein: CASSYVSSYNSPLHF. In DNA, the CDR3 is TGTGCCAGCAGCTACGTGAGCTCCTATAATTCACCCCTCCACTTT. The chain recombines TRBV7-2 with TRBJ1-6; D unresolved. This CDR3 has 15 amino acids. The V end lost 4 bases, the J end lost 0 bases, and 7 bases lay between the germline ends. The germline CDR1 and CDR2 sequences are SGHTA and FQGNSA. Full variable domain (remainder filled in from reference TRBV7-2 and TRBJ1-6): GAGVSQSPSNKVTEKGKDVELRCDPISGHTALYWYRQSLGQGLEFLIYFQGNSAPDKSGLPSDRFSAERTGGSVSTLTIQRTQQEDSAVYLCASSYVSSYNSPLHFGNGTRLTVT.

The chain has TRBV5-1 and TRBJ1-2; 9 bases map to TRBD1. V shed 0 bases and J 2 bases; nucleotides not matched to a gene: 2. There are 15 residues in the CDR3. Germline V gene lookup returns CDR1 SGHRS and CDR2 YFSETQ. The CDR3 is CASSLAGQGNYGYTF. CDR3 sequence (DNA): TGCGCCAGCAGCTTGGCAGGACAGGGGAACTATGGCTACACCTTC.

This chain links TRBV5-1 with TRBJ2-2; D is unclear. The CDR3 spans 15 residues. Germline V gene lookup returns CDR1 SGHRS and CDR2 YFSETQ. V shed 4 bases and J shed 2 bases, with 12 bases lying between them. The CDR3 DNA is TGCGCCAGCAGCCCGAACACAGAAAACACCGGGGAGCTGTTTTTT. This encodes CASSPNTENTGELFF.

This sequence joins TRBV7-2 and TRBJ2-1, with D maybe TRBD1 (5 bases). The V and J ends lost 3 bases and 1 base respectively, with 7 bases between them. CDR3 length: 14 residues. The germline CDR1 and CDR2 sequences are SGHTA and FQGNSA. This CDR3 reads CASSFYRSYNEQFF. The DNA for the CDR3 is TGTGCCAGCAGCTTCTACAGGTCCTACAATGAGCAGTTCTTC.

The table lists this clone with a few counts. The genes are TRBV27 and TRBJ2-5; 8 positions match TRBD2. Germline lookup yields CDR1 MNHEY and CDR2 SMNVEV (reference sequence). The CDR3 runs to 14 residues. Trimming cost V 2 bases and J 4 bases; bases outside gene matches: 3. The CDR3 loop is CASSLTGGGETQYF. DNA for the CDR3: TGTGCCAGCAGTTTAACGGGGGGGGGAGAGACCCAGTACTTC.

The chain couples TRBV11-2 to TRBJ2-1, with TRBD1 identical over 9 bases. The germline V gene encodes CDR1 SGHAT and CDR2 FQNNGV. This CDR3 is built from 15 residues. With V trimmed by 5 bases and J by 4 bases, 6 bases remained unmatched. The CDR3 sequence is CASSTTTGGYNEQFF. CDR3 bases: TGTGCCAGCAGCACCACGACAGGGGGGTACAATGAGCAGTTCTTC. Full variable domain (missing parts from reference TRBV11-2 and TRBJ2-1): EAGVAQSPRYKIIEKRQSVAFWCNPISGHATLYWYQQILGQGPKLLIQFQNNGVVDDSQLPKDRFSAERLKGVDSTLKIQPAKLEDSAVYLCASSTTTGGYNEQFFGPGTRLTVL.

The CDR3 bases are TGTGCCAGCAGCTTAGAGTGGGGGGCGCGGAACACTGAAGCTTTCTTT. This codes for CASSLEWGARNTEAFF. This rearrangement joins TRBV7-2 to TRBJ1-1, with D perhaps matching TRBD1 (6 bases). The CDR3 spans 16 residues. Germline assignment: CDR1 SGHTA and CDR2 FQGNSA. V was trimmed by 1 base and J by 1 base, leaving 13 bases between them.

As concerns this clone: Other DNA sequences within the sample encode an identical CDR3. The rearrangement links TRBV6-1 to TRBJ1-2; TRBD1 might be the D (5 bases). The CDR3 loop spans 13 amino acids. V lost 1 base and J lost 4, with 7 bases in between. Per germline, CDR1 MNHNS and CDR2 SASEGT. The CDR3 region is CASSEGGGYGYTF. CDR3 coding DNA: TGTGCCAGCAGTGAAGGGGGCGGCTATGGCTACACCTTC.

The chain couples TRBV7-7 to TRBJ2-3; 7 bases fit TRBD2. This CDR3 has 17 residues. Germline-derived CDR1 and CDR2 are SSHAT and FNYEAQ (reference sequence). The ends lost 1 base at V and 0 bases at J; junction bases unmatched: 7. CDR3 loop: CASSLGPGGTSTDTQYF. CDR3 coding DNA: TGTGCCAGCAGCTTAGGGCCGGGAGGTACGAGCACAGATACGCAGTATTTT.

The V call is TRBV5-1, the J call TRBJ2-7; no clear D. This CDR3 is built from 12 residues. CDR1 is SGHRS, CDR2 YFSETQ, per germline. V lost 3 bases and J lost 4, with 8 bases in between. The CDR3 nucleotides are TGCGCCAGCAGCTCCATGGGGTACGAGCAGTACGTC. This translates into CASSSMGYEQYV.

The chain uses TRBV7-3 and TRBJ2-7; D remains unclear. This CDR3 comprises 13 residues. Trimming stripped 0 bases from V and 4 bases from J, with 7 bases between. Germline CDR1 reads SGHTA; CDR2 reads FQGTGA. For the CDR3, the DNA is TGTGCCAGCAGCTTAACTGGCGGTTACGAGCAGTACTTC. This sequence encodes CASSLTGGYEQYF.

The chain recombines TRBV28 with TRBJ2-4; D is ambiguous. Germline V gene sequence: CDR1 MDHEN, CDR2 SYDVKM. The CDR3 length is 16 residues. V shed 5 bases and J shed 0 bases, with 14 bases lying between them. Here the CDR3 DNA reads TGTGCCAGCAGTACCCCCAGGAGTCTAGCCAAAAACATTCAGTACTTC. This codes for CASSTPRSLAKNIQYF. The whole variable domain, remainder taken from reference TRBV28 and TRBJ2-4, is DVKVTQSSRYLVKRTGEKVFLECVQDMDHENMFWYRQDPGLGLRLIYFSYDVKMKEKGDIPEGYSVSREKKERFSLILESASTNQTSMYLCASSTPRSLAKNIQYFGAGTRLSVL.

CDR3 sequence reads: CASRFFGGMNTEAFF. The CDR3 nucleotides are TGTGCCAGTAGATTTTTTGGGGGAATGAACACTGAAGCTTTCTTT. The chain is built from TRBV19 and TRBJ1-1; D possibly corresponds to TRBD1 (5 bases). Per germline, CDR1 LNHDA and CDR2 SQIVND (reference sequence). The CDR3 runs 15 residues. V was cut by 6 bases and J by 0 bases, with 14 bases left in between.

This rearrangement joins TRBV19 to TRBJ2-6, with D hard to call. CDR3 size: 15 residues. Germline CDR1 LNHDA, CDR2 SQIVND (reference sequence). The ends were cut back, 4 bases at V and 0 bases at J, with 7 bases in the middle. For the CDR3, the DNA is TGTGCCAGTAGTAATAGTGGCTCTGGGGCCAACGTCCTGACTTTC. Its protein product is CASSNSGSGANVLTF.

The CDR3, as DNA: TGTGCCAGCAGTTACGACGGGACAGGGAACGAGCAGTACTTC. Protein sequence: CASSYDGTGNEQYF. This chain uses TRBV6-6 with TRBJ2-7; 9 nucleotides agree with TRBD1. V dropped 2 bases and J dropped 5; count of bases not matched to a gene: 4. The CDR3 is 14 residues long. CDR1 is MNHNY, CDR2 SVGAGI, per germline (reference sequence).

The chain has TRBV7-2 and TRBJ2-2; a possible D gene is TRBD1 (5 bases). The CDR3 covers 17 residues. The V and J ends lost 5 bases and 0 bases respectively, with 16 bases between them. Per the germline V gene, CDR1 is SGHTA and CDR2 is FQGNSA. CDR3 nucleotides: TGTGCCAGCAGCGCTCCTGCCGGCAGGGCGAACACCGGGGAGCTGTTTTTT. Its translation is CASSAPAGRANTGELFF.

This chain connects TRBV12-5 to TRBJ1-2; no reliable D call. Germline V CDR1 and CDR2: LGHNT, FRNRAP. This CDR3 contains 17 residues. Trimming pared 0 bases from V and 8 bases from J, leaving 22 bases between. CDR3 sequence (DNA): TGTGCTAGTGGTTTGGTACTAAGTTCTGGCGGGGAGGCGGGCTACACCTTC. This sequence encodes CASGLVLSSGGEAGYTF.

The chain joins TRBV2 to TRBJ2-1; TRBD2 matches at 12 bases. Germline V CDR1 and CDR2: SNHLY, FYNNEI. The length of the CDR3 is 16 residues. Trimming took 6 bases from V and 9 from J; bases not matched to a gene: 12. DNA of the CDR3: TGTGCCAGCAGACGGACTAGCGGGATCGTCGGGGGTGAGCAGTTCTTC. This codes for CASRRTSGIVGGEQFF.

The rearrangement uses TRBV5-6 and TRBJ1-2, with D unclear. The V gene's germline CDR1 is SGHDT and CDR2 YYEEEE. The CDR3 is made up of 14 amino acids. The V end lost 7 bases, the J end lost 2 bases, and 15 bases lay between the germline ends. The CDR3 sequence is CASVRRLLNYGYTF. CDR3 DNA sequence: TGTGCCAGCGTCAGACGGCTACTCAACTATGGCTACACCTTC.

The chain is built from TRBV7-8 and TRBJ1-2; D is unclear. Germline CDR1 reads SGHVS; CDR2 reads FQNEAQ. Between the trimmed V and J ends, which lost 0 bases and 4 bases, there was a span of 12 bases. The CDR3 has 15 amino acids. CDR3 DNA: TGTGCCAGCAGCTTAGCATACTCTCCGTCCTATGGCTACACCTTC. This codes for CASSLAYSPSYGYTF. Based on the CDR3 plus reference TRBV7-8 and TRBJ1-2, the full variable domain is GAGVSQSPRYKVAKRGQDVALRCDPISGHVSLFWYQQALGQGPEFLTYFQNEAQLDKSGLPSDRFFAERPEGSVSTLKIQRTQQEDSAVYLCASSLAYSPSYGYTFGSGTRLTVV.

For this clone: Other DNA sequences in the sample encode the same CDR3. As DNA, the CDR3 is TGTGCCAGCAGCTCAGACAGGGGAGATGAAAAACTGTTTTTT. Translated: CASSSDRGDEKLFF. This chain links TRBV7-2 with TRBJ1-4; TRBD1 agrees at 8 bases. CDR1 SGHTA and CDR2 FQGNSA come from the germline V gene. The trim removed 4 bases at V and 6 bases at J, leaving 4 bases unmatched. CDR3 length: 14 residues.